This TCR beta chain was sequenced during a study of blood T cell repertoires in COVID-19. About the study: Sample material is recorded as cDNA or gDNA derived from T cells, B-cell-depleted T cells, or PBMCs.

Study processing details: Amplified reference gene primers provided the basis for estimating nucleated cell counts. TCRdb's table, derived via immunoSEQ multiplex PCR, lists solely in-frame clones and lacks some. V, J and clone size are those of that table, while D and trimming were read from the DNA. This sample yields under 250,000 clones, of which 82% are seen a single time; 3% to 4% belongs to the top ten. V was clipped by 2 bases and J by 3 bases, with 7 bases between them. This CDR3 contains 13 residues. Recruitment covered under 25 US areas and drew participants whose ages spanned roughly 18 to 90 years. Recovery among Cohort 3 donors was established by two negative PCRs, clearance, or symptom resolution.

The gene calls are TRBV12-3 or TRBV12-4 and TRBJ1-1; D remains unclear. The sample consisted of PBMCs or T cells enriched from blood (not recorded which). The sequence was obtained from an older woman who had recovered from COVID-19. CDR3 DNA: TGTGCCAGCAGTTTACAACGGGACACTGAAGCTTTCTTT. This translates into CASSLQRDTEAFF.